This TCR beta chain comes out of a study of OX40 agonist ivuxolimab in advanced cancers. For the wider study: Ivuxolimab was a fully human IgG2 agonistic monoclonal antibody targeting the costimulatory receptor OX40 (CD134). Prior anti-PD-1, anti-PD-L1 or anti-CTLA-4 therapy was permitted, and checkpoint inhibitors had been received by less than 45% of dose-escalation patients. The monotherapy dose-escalation portion (N of about 50 patients) of the phase I ivuxolimab trial is reported in the paper. Of the approximately 54 patients in dose escalation, 19 had hepatocellular carcinoma, about 15 had melanoma, 9 had renal cell carcinoma and 9 had head and neck cancer. The dose-escalation cohort was about 83% male with a mean age of roughly 60 years, ranging from about 20 to 80. The point of sequencing TCRbeta in the periphery was to test whether ivuxolimab changed TCR sequence diversity and drove clonal T-cell expansion. Three dose-escalation patients achieved partial responses, one with hepatocellular carcinoma and two with cutaneous melanoma. Intravenous ivuxolimab was administered to patients every 2 weeks at six dose levels: 0.01, 0.1, 0.3, 1.5, 3 and 10 mg/kg. What the research found in general, with its limitations: Low levels of normalized T-cell clonal expansion were also seen in some nonresponding patients. Partial responders in the 0.1-3.0 mg/kg groups had among the lowest normalized peripheral clonal expansion, especially among CD8+ T cells. Clonal expansion of both CD4+ and CD8+ blood T cells was observed from baseline to week 6 at doses 0.1 to 3.0 mg/kg. On average, CD8+ T cells showed more expanded clones than CD4+ T cells after ivuxolimab. The antigen specificity of the clonally expanded peripheral T cells was not determined.

Including cysteine and phenylalanine, the CDR3 has 18 amino acids. The sequence is cut down to CDR3 DNA, 54 bases in frame from base 1. From the germline V gene (reference sequence), CDR1 is SEHNR and CDR2 is FQNEAQ. V was cut back by 0 bases and J by 1 base, leaving a gap of 17 bases between them. As for this clone: Its recognized antigen is unknown. No clone much larger than this one lies a single base away; base qualities are absent.

The trial excluded patients who had a history of autoimmune disease or who were on systemic immunosuppression. Peripheral blood for TCR sequencing was collected from all dose cohorts at baseline, on cycle 4 day 1, and on cycle 7 day 1. Samples came from an open-label, multicenter, first-in-human phase I dose-escalation trial of ivuxolimab. Adults with locally advanced or metastatic head and neck squamous cell, hepatocellular, melanoma or renal cell carcinoma were enrolled in the trial. CD4+ and CD8+ T cells were sorted separately from peripheral blood before TCR sequencing. To sequence the TCRbeta CDR3 region, genomic DNA was isolated from the sorted cells. The immunoSEQ Assay was used for sequencing of TCRbeta CDR3 regions. As stored in TCRdb, this immuneACCESS dataset retains in-frame rearrangements with V and J assigned. A fraction of the clones does not appear; measured against another copy, unresolved V genes explain less than half of the discrepancy, and the remainder lacks a known reason. Counted in this sample were under 90,000 clones; 90% of them appeared once. In total, the top ten clones hold more than 1.5% of the sample.

The chain joins TRBV7-9 to TRBJ2-3; a tentative D match to TRBD1 spans 6 bases. This clonotype was obtained from an adult with an advanced solid tumor such as melanoma, head and neck, liver or kidney cancer. Sample: CD4+ or CD8+ T cells sorted from blood, taken in a trial of the OX40 agonist ivuxolimab. The CDR3 sequence is CASSLAVDSFTRTDTQYF. The DNA is as follows: TGTGCCAGCAGCTTAGCGGTGGACAGTTTCACACGCACAGATACGCAGTATTTT.